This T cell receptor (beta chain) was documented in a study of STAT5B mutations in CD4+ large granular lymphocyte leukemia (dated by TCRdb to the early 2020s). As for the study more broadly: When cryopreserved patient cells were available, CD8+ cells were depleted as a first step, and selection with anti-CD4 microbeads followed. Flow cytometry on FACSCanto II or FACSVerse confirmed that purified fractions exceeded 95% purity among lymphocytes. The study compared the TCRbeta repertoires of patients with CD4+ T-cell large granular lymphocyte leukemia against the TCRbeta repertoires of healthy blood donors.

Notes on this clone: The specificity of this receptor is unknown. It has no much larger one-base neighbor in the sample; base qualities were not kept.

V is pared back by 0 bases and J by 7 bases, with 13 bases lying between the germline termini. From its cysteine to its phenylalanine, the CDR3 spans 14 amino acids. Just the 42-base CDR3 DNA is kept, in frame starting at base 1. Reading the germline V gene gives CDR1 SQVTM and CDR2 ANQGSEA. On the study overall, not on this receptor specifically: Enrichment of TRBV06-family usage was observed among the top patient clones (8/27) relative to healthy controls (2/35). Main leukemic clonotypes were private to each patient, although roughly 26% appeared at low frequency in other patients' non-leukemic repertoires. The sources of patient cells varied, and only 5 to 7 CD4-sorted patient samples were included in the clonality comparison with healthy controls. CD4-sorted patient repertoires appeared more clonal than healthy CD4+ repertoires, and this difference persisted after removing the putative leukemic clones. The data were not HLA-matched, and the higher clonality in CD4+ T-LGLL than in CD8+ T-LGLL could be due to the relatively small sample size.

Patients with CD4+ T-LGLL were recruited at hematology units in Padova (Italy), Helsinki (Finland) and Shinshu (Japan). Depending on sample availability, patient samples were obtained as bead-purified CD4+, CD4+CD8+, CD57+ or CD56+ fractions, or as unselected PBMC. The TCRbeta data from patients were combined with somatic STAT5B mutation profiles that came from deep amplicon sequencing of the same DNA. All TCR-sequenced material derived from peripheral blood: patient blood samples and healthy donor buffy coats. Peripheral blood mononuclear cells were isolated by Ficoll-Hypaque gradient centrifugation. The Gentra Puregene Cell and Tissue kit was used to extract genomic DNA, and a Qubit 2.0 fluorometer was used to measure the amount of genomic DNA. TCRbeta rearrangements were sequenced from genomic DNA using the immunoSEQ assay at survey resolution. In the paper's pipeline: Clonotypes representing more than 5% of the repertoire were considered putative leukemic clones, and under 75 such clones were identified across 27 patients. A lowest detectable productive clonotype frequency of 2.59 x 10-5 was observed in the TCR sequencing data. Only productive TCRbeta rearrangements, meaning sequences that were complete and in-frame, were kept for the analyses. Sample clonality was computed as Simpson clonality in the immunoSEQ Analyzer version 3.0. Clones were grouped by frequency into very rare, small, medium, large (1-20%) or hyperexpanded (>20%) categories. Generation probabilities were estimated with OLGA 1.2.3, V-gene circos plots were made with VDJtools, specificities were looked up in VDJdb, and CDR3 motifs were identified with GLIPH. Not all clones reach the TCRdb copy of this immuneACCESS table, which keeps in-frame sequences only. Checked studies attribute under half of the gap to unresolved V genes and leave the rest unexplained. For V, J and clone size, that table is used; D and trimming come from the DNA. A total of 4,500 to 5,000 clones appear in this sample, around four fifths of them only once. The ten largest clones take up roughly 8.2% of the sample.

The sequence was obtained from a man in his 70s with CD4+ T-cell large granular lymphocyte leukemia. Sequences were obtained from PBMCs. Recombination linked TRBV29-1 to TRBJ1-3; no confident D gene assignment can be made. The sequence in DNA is TGCAGCGTTGAAGATCCAGTTGTAACGAACACCATATATTTT. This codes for CSVEDPVVTNTIYF.